The sequence of this T cell receptor beta chain was determined in a study of CD8 T cells in Susac syndrome. Each multiple sclerosis control was a treatment-naive patient with relapsing-remitting disease that was either stable or active. Bulk CD8+ and CD4+ cells came from magnetic negative isolation; CD8+ TEMRA by FACS. With random hexamers, reverse transcription was performed on about 0.5 to 1 ug of RNA. Multiplex PCR with immunoSEQ amplified the TCR beta CDR3 across 54 Vbeta and 13 Jbeta. TCRdb independently ran MiXCR on the immunoSEQ multiplex PCR reads; one entry per CDR3 protein. The sample holds hundreds of thousands of distinct CDR3 sequences, 95% seen once. The V gene's germline CDR1 is SQVTM and CDR2 ANQGSEA. The CDR3 loop spans 14 amino acids. V shed 3 bases, J shed 2 bases, and the junction held 4 bases outside the gene matches.

The sample consisted of CD4+ T cells from PBMCs. The rearrangement joins TRBV29-1 to TRBJ2-7; 10 bases line up with TRBD2. The receptor was isolated from a human donor with multiple sclerosis. The CDR3 region is CSVDTSGRAYEQYF. The CDR3 DNA is TGCAGCGTTGACACGAGCGGGAGGGCCTACGAGCAGTACTTC.